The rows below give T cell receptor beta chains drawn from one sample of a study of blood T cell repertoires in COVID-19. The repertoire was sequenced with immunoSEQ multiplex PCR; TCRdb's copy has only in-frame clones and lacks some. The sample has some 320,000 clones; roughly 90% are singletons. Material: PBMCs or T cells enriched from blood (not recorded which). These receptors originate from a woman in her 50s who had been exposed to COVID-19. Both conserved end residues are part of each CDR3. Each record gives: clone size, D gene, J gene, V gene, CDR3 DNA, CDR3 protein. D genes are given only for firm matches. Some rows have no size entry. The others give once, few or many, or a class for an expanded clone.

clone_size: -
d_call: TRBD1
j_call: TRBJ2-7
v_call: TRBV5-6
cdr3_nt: TGTGCCAGCAGCTTGGGGACAGGGTCCAACGAGCAGTACTTC
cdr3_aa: CASSLGTGSNEQYF

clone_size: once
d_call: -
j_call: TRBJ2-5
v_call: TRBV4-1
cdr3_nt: TGCGCCAGCAGCCTTTGGGGGGAGCGGGAGACCCAGTACTTC
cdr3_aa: CASSLWGERETQYF

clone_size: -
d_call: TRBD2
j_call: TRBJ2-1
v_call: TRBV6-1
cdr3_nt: TGTGCCAGCAGTGACGTCCCGGGACTAGCGGGGGGCTCGTTCAATGAGCAGTTCTTC
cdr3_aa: CASSDVPGLAGGSFNEQFF

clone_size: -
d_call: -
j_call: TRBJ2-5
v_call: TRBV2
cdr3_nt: TGTGCCAGCAGTGAGGTATTGGGCCCAGGAGAGACCCAGTACTTC
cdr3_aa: CASSEVLGPGETQYF

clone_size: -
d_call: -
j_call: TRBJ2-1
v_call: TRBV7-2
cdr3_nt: TGTGCCAGCAGCTTACCTAGAGATTCCTACAATGAGCAGTTCTTC
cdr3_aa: CASSLPRDSYNEQFF

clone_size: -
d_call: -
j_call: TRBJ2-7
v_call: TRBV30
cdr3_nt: TGTGCCTGGAGTGTAGGTCAGGGCTACGAGCAGTACTTC
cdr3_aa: CAWSVGQGYEQYF

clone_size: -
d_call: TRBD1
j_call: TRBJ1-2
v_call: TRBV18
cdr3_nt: TGTGCCAGCTCAGGAATCGGGACAGACTATGGCTACACCTTC
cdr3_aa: CASSGIGTDYGYTF

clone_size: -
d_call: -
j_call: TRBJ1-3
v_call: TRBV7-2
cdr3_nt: TGTGCCAGCAGCTTAGTAGTAGGAAACACCATATATTTT
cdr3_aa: CASSLVVGNTIYF

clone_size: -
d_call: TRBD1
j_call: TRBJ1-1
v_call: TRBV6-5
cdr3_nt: TGTGCCAGCAGTTACGTAAGGACAGGGAACACTGAAGCTTTCTTT
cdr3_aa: CASSYVRTGNTEAFF

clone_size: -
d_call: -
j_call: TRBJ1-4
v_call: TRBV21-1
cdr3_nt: TGTGCCAGCAGCAAAGCAGCGCGCACTAATGAAAAACTGTTTTTT
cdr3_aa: CASSKAARTNEKLFF

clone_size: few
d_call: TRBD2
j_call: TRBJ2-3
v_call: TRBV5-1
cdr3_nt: TGCGCCAGCAGCGTAGGACTAGCGGGGGGAACAGATACGCAGTATTTT
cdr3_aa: CASSVGLAGGTDTQYF

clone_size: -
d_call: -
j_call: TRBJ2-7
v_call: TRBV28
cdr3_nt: TGTGCCAGCAGCTCAGGGCAGGTACGCTACGAGCAGTACTTC
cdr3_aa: CASSSGQVRYEQYF

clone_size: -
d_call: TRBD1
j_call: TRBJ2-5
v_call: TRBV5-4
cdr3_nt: TGTGCCAGCAGCTTTTCAGGGGGTGAGACCCAGTACTTC
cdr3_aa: CASSFSGGETQYF

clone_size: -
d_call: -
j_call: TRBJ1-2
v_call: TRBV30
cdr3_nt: TGTGCCTGGCAAGACGGAGCTAACTATGGCTACACCTTC
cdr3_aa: CAWQDGANYGYTF

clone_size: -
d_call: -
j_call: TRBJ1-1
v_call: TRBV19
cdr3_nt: TGTGCCAGTGGCCATGGAGTGGGGGGTAAAGCTTTCTTT
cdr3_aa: CASGHGVGGKAFF

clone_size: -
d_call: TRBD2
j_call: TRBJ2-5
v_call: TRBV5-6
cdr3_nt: TGTGCCAGCAGCTTGTTGAGCGGGGGGGCCGAAGAGACCCAGTACTTC
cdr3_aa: CASSLLSGGAEETQYF

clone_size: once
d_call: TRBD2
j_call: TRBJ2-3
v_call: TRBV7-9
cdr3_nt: TGTGCCAGCAGCGTAGGGACTAGCGGGAAAGATACGCAGTATTTT
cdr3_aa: CASSVGTSGKDTQYF

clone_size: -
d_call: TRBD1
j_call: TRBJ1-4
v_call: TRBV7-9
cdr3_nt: TGTGCCAGCAGCCCAAGACAGGGAAGGCATGAAAAACTGTTTTTT
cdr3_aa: CASSPRQGRHEKLFF

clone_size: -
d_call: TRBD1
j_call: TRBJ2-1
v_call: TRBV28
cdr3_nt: TGTGCCAGCAGTTTCATCGGGACAGGGTCTTACAATGAGCAGTTCTTC
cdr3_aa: CASSFIGTGSYNEQFF

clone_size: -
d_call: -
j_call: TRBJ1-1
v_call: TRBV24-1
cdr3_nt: TGTGCCACCAGTGATTTGCAGGGCACTGAAGCTTTCTTT
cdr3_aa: CATSDLQGTEAFF

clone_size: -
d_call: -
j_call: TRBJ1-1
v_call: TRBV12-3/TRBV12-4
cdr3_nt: TGTGCCAGCAGTTTAGTGGGCACCCATGAAGCTTTCTTT
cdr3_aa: CASSLVGTHEAFF

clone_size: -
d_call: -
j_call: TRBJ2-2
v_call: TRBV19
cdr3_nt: TGTGCCAGTAGTATAACCCCGGCCGGGGAGCTGTTTTTT
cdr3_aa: CASSITPAGELFF

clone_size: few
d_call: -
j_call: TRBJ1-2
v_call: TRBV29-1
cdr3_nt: TGCACCACCGAGAGGGCTGGCTACACCTTC
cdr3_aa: CTTERAGYTF

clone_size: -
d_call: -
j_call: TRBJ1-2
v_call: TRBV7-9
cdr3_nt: TGTGCCGCGCATGGGGGCGGCCATGGCTACACCTTC
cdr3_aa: CAAHGGGHGYTF

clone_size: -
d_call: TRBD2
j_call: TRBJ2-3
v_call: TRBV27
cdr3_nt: TGTGCCAGCAGCTTATCCCGTCTAGCGGGGGGCGGTACGCAGTATTTT
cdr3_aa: CASSLSRLAGGGTQYF

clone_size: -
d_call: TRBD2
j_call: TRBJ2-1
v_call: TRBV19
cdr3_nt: TGTGCCAGTAGGCCTACATGCGGACCTAGCGGGGATTGTCAACGGTTCTTC
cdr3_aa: CASRPTCGPSGDCQRFF

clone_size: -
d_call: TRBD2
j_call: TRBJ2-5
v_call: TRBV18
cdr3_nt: TGTGCCAGCTCACGGGGGACTAGCGGGGGCCCGGCGCAAGAGACCCAGTACTTC
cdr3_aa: CASSRGTSGGPAQETQYF

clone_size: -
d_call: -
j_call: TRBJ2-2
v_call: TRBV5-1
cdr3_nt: TGCGCCAGCAGCTTGGCAGGGATGGGCACCGGGGAGCTGTTTTTT
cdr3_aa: CASSLAGMGTGELFF

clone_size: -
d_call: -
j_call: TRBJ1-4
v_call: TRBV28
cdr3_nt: TGTGCCAGCAGTTTTTTGAGGGCAACTAATGAAAAACTGTTTTTT
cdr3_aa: CASSFLRATNEKLFF

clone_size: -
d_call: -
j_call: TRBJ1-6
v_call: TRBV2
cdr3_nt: TGTGCCAGCAGTGAGGCTCAGTCCAATTCACCCCTCCACTTT
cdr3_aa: CASSEAQSNSPLHF

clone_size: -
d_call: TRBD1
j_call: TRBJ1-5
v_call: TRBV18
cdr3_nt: TGTGCCAGCTCACCGACAGGGCTCAGCAATCAGCCCCAGCATTTT
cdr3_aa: CASSPTGLSNQPQHF

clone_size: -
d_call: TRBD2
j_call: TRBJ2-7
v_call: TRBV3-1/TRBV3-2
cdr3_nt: TGTGCCAGCAGCCATGCTAGCGGGGAAGGATACGAGCAGTACTTC
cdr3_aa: CASSHASGEGYEQYF

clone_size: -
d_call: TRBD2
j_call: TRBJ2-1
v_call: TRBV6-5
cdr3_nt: TGTGCCAGCAGTTACACTAGCGGGGGGCGCCGACGACAGTTCTTC
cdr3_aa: CASSYTSGGRRRQFF

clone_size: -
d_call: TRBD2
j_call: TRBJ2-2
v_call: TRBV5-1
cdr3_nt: TGCGCCAGCAGCTTGGAAAGCGGGGCCCCCGGGGAGCTGTTTTTT
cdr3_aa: CASSLESGAPGELFF

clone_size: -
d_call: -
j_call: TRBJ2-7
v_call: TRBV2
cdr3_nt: TGTGCCAGCAGTGATCGGTTTGGAGGAGCCTCCTCCTACGAGCAGTACTTC
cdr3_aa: CASSDRFGGASSYEQYF

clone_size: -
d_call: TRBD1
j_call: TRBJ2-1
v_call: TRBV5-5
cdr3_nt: TGTGCCAGCAGCTTGGAGGGACAGGCTAGCAATGAGCAGTTCTTC
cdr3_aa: CASSLEGQASNEQFF

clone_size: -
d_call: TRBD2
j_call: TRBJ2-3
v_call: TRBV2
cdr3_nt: TGTGCCAGCAACCCAGCGGGACTAGCGGGATTGAATACGCAGTATTTT
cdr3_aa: CASNPAGLAGLNTQYF

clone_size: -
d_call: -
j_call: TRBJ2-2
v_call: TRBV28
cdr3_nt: TGTGCCAGCAGTCTCCTGACGGGCGGGGAGCTGTTTTTT
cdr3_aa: CASSLLTGGELFF

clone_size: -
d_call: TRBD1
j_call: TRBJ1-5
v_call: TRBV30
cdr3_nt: TGTGCCTGGTCAGGGGGATACAATCAGCCCCAGCATTTT
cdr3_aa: CAWSGGYNQPQHF

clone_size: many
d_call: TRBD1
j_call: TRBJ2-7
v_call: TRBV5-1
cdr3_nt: TGCGCCAGCAGCTCGACAGGGGGACCCTACGAGCAGTACTTC
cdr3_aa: CASSSTGGPYEQYF

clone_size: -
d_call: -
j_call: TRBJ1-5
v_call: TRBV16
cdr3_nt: TGTGCCAGCAGCCAATCGGCAGAGGGCCAGCCCCAGCATTTT
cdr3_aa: CASSQSAEGQPQHF

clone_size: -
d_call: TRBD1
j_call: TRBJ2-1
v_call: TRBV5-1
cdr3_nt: TGCGCCAGCAGCTTGGGTCACGAGACAGGGCACAATGAGCAGTTCTTC
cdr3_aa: CASSLGHETGHNEQFF

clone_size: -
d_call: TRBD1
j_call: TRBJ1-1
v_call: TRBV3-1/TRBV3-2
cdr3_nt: TGTGCCAGCAGCCAAGCCCAGGGGGTCACTGAAGCTTTCTTT
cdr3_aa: CASSQAQGVTEAFF

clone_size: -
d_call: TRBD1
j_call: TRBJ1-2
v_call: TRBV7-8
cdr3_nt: TGTGCCAGCAGCTTAAATCAGAGAAGGACAGGGAGGGGAGCCAACTATGGCTACACCTTC
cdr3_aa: CASSLNQRRTGRGANYGYTF

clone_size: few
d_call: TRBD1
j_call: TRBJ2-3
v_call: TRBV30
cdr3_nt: TGTGCCTGGACGCGGACAGGAGGCACAGATACGCAGTATTTT
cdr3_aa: CAWTRTGGTDTQYF

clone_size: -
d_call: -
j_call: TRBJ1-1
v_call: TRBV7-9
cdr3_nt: TGTGCCAGCAGCTTACACACAGGGAACACTGAAGCTTTCTTT
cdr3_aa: CASSLHTGNTEAFF

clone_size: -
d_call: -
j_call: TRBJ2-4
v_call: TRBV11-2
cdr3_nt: TGTGCCAGCAGCCCCGAGTGGGGGGGCACCTTGAAAAACATTCAGTACTTC
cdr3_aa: CASSPEWGGTLKNIQYF